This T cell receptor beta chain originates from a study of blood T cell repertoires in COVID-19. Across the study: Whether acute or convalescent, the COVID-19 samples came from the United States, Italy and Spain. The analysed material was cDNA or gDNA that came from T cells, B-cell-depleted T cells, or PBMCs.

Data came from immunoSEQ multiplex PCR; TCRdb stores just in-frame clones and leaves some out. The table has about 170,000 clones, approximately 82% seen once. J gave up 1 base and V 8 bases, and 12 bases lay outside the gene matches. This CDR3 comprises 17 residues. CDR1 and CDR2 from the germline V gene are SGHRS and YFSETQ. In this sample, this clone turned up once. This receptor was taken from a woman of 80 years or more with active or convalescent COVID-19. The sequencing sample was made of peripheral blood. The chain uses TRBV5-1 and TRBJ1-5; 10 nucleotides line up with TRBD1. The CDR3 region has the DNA TGCGCCAGATCGACAGGGGGCAATGGAAGGAGCAATCAGCCCCAGCATTTT. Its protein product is CARSTGGNGRSNQPQHF.